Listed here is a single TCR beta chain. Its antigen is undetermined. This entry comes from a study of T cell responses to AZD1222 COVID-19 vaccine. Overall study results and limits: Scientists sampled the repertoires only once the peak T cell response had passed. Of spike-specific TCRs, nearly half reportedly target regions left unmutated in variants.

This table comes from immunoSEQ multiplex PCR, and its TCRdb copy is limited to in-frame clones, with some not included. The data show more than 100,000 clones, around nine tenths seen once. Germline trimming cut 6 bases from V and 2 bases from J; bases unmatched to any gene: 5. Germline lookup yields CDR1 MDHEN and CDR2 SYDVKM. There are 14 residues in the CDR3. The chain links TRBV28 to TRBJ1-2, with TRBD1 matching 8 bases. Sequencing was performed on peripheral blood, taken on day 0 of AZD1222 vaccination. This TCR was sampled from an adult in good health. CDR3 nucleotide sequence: TGTGCCAGCAGATCAGGGGGCATCAACTATGGCTACACCTTC. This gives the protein CASRSGGINYGYTF.